The 22 T cell receptor beta chains presented below share a single source sample, sequenced in a study of human thymus T cells. In corrective heart surgery, resections were taken, and these provided the thymus tissue. Repertoires were generated with immunoSEQ multiplex PCR, while TCRdb's copy carries only in-frame clones and drops some. The sample has 100,000 to 150,000 clones; 90% to 95% are singletons. The sequencing sample was made of thymus tissue. These receptors were collected from a boy younger than two with a congenital heart defect but otherwise immunologically healthy.

This clone was seen only once. The rearrangement links TRBV10-3 to TRBJ2-3; D gene ambiguous. This CDR3 has 13 residues. Trimming cost V 4 bases and J 5 bases, with 10 bases left between them. Germline loops: CDR1 ENHRY, CDR2 SYGVKD. The CDR3 loop is CAISARLGDTQYF. The CDR3 bases are TGTGCCATCAGTGCCAGGCTCGGAGATACGCAGTATTTT.

In its sample, this clone was seen once. The chain is built from TRBV2 and TRBJ2-7; 7 bases align to TRBD2. V lost 5 bases, J lost 3 bases, and 7 bases stayed unmatched. The CDR3 is made up of 14 amino acids. Germline V lookup: CDR1 SNHLY, CDR2 FYNNEI. The CDR3, as DNA: TGTGCCAGCAGTTGGGAGGGCCCCCTCTACGAGCAGTACTTC. Translated, it gives CASSWEGPLYEQYF.

The V and J genes are TRBV7-9 and TRBJ2-3, with TRBD2 as a possible D gene (6 bases). V was shortened by 1 base and J by 7 bases, with 12 bases between the two germline ends. The CDR3 is 14 amino acids. In germline, CDR1 is SEHNR, CDR2 FQNEAQ (reference sequence). Written as DNA, the CDR3 is TGTGCCAGCAGCTTAGAACTAGCTTCGTATACGCAGTATTTT. Its protein is CASSLELASYTQYF. Full variable domain (missing parts from reference TRBV7-9 and TRBJ2-3): DTGVSQNPRHKITKRGQNVTFRCDPISEHNRLYWYRQTLGQGPEFLTYFQNEAQLEKSRLLSDRFSAERPKGSFSTLEIQRTEQGDSAMYLCASSLELASYTQYFGPGTRLTVL.

V is TRBV6-6 and J is TRBJ1-3; D is perhaps TRBD1 (5 bases). Germline V gives CDR1 MNHNY, CDR2 SVGAGI (reference sequence). The CDR3 is 15 amino acids. V shed 2 bases and J shed 4 bases, with 12 bases lying between them. The DNA of the CDR3 is TGTGCCAGCAGTTACGCGGCAGGGAAAGGAAACACCATATATTTT. Its protein is CASSYAAGKGNTIYF.

CDR3 in amino acids: CASSLSRTSGGANGANVLTF. In DNA, the CDR3 is TGTGCCAGCAGCTTATCTAGGACTAGCGGGGGGGCCAATGGGGCCAACGTCCTGACTTTC. The chain joins TRBV7-8 to TRBJ2-6, with 15 positions matching TRBD2. Germline V CDR1 and CDR2: SGHVS, FQNEAQ. V lost 2 bases, J lost 3 bases, and 8 bases stayed unmatched. The CDR3 is 20 amino acids.

The chain combines TRBV4-3 with TRBJ1-2, with D possibly being TRBD1 (6 bases). Germline assignment: CDR1 LGHNA and CDR2 YSLEER. This CDR3 has 16 amino acids. V was pared by 0 bases and J by 4 bases, with 15 bases between. CDR3 bases: TGCGCCAGCAGCCAAGACCGTTGGCCAGGGGCCTATGGCTACACCTTC. Protein product: CASSQDRWPGAYGYTF.

This clone was observed a single time. The chain joins TRBV6-6 to TRBJ2-7; D is possibly TRBD1 or TRBD2 (6 bases each). Trimming took 7 bases from V and 2 from J, leaving 18 bases between them. CDR1 MNHNY and CDR2 SVGAGI come from the germline V gene (reference sequence). The CDR3 is 15 residues long. The CDR3, as DNA: TGTGCCAGCACTTGTTCCCTGGGGGGCGCCTACGAGCAGTACTTC. Amino acid sequence: CASTCSLGGAYEQYF.

The genes are TRBV20-1 and TRBJ2-1, with D perhaps TRBD1 (6 bases). Germline V gene data show CDR1 as DFQATT and CDR2 as SNEGSKA (reference sequence). The length of the CDR3 is 11 residues. CDR3 residues: CNQGPLNEQFF. The CDR3 region has the DNA TGCAATCAGGGGCCCCTCAATGAGCAGTTCTTC.

The chain joins TRBV15 to TRBJ1-5; D not certain. Per germline, CDR1 LNHNV and CDR2 YYDKDF (reference sequence). Trimming took off 1 base at V and 1 base at J, with 14 bases between the two ends. The CDR3 runs 17 residues. CDR3 protein: CATSRAPGTSSNQPQHF. CDR3 nucleotides: TGTGCCACCAGCAGAGCCCCCGGTACGAGCAGCAATCAGCCCCAGCATTTT.

The CDR3 DNA sequence: TGTGCCAGCTCACCGGACAGAGCCCGGCGGGGTGGCTACACCTTC. Residues: CASSPDRARRGGYTF. The chain recombines TRBV18 with TRBJ1-2; D is perhaps TRBD1 (6 bases). The germline gives CDR1 KGHSH, CDR2 LQKENI. The CDR3 is 15 amino acids. V lost 3 bases, J lost 7 bases, and 18 bases lay in between.

The chain carries TRBV27 and TRBJ1-1; weak D call: TRBD1 (5 bases). CDR1 MNHEY and CDR2 SMNVEV come from the germline V gene (reference sequence). The CDR3 runs 14 residues. The ends were cut back, 0 bases at V and 5 bases at J, with 10 bases in the middle. The CDR3 nucleotides are TGTGCCAGCAGTTTATCGACAGACAAAACTGAAGCTTTCTTT. Its translation is CASSLSTDKTEAFF.

The genes are TRBV7-2 and TRBJ2-1; 9 nucleotides line up with TRBD2. CDR3 length: 16 residues. Germline CDR1 is SGHTA and CDR2 is FQGNSA. V trimming: 4 bases; J trimming: 4 bases; junction bases outside the gene matches: 8. The CDR3 sequence: CASSSHASGAYNEQFF. In nucleotides, the CDR3 is TGTGCCAGCAGCTCTCACGCTAGCGGGGCTTACAATGAGCAGTTCTTC.

The chain couples TRBV27 to TRBJ1-2, with unresolved D. The V end was cut by 0 bases, the J end by 8 bases, with 10 bases between. Germline V gene lookup returns CDR1 MNHEY and CDR2 SMNVEV (reference sequence). The length of the CDR3 is 13 residues. The CDR3 nucleotides read TGTGCCAGCAGTTTATCTGGGATAGAGGGCTACACCTTC. Protein product: CASSLSGIEGYTF.

V is TRBV19 and J is TRBJ1-2, with unresolved D. V lost 3 bases and J lost 2, with 19 bases in between. The CDR3 sequence is 17 residues long. Germline V lookup: CDR1 LNHDA, CDR2 SQIVND (reference sequence). CDR3 sequence: CASSIRVGRQRNYGYTF. The CDR3 region has the DNA TGTGCCAGTAGTATTCGAGTGGGCCGTCAACGGAACTATGGCTACACCTTC.

The V gene is TRBV6-1, the J gene TRBJ1-1, with D maybe TRBD1 (5 bases). CDR3 length: 14 amino acids. CDR1 MNHNS and CDR2 SASEGT come from the germline V gene. Trimming left V 4 bases short and J 0 bases short, with 9 bases between. CDR3 region: CASSGQTMNTEAFF. The DNA for the CDR3 is TGTGCCAGCAGTGGACAGACTATGAACACTGAAGCTTTCTTT.

V gene TRBV4-3 combines with J gene TRBJ1-1; no firm D call. V lost 0 bases, J lost 0 bases, and 8 bases lay in between. The CDR3 loop spans 15 amino acids. Per the germline V gene, CDR1 is LGHNA and CDR2 is YSLEER. The CDR3 spells CASSQEGLLNTEAFF. The DNA for the CDR3 is TGCGCCAGCAGCCAAGAAGGGCTATTGAACACTGAAGCTTTCTTT.

The chain uses TRBV6-6 and TRBJ1-5; 8 bases are a match to TRBD1. Germline-derived CDR1 and CDR2 are MNHNY and SVGAGI (reference sequence). V shed 5 bases, J shed 0 bases, and the junction held 3 bases outside the gene matches. This CDR3 is built from 15 residues. CDR3 DNA sequence: TGTGCCAGCAGTAGGACAGGGACTAGCAATCAGCCCCAGCATTTT. It yields the protein CASSRTGTSNQPQHF.

The chain recombines TRBV2 with TRBJ2-2; D might be TRBD1 (6 bases). Looked up from germline, CDR1 is SNHLY and CDR2 is FYNNEI. This CDR3 comprises 15 residues. The ends were cut back, 5 bases at V and 4 bases at J, with 14 bases in the middle. DNA for the CDR3: TGTGCCAGCAGTCACAGGGTTAGAGGCACCGGGGAGCTGTTTTTT. This codes for CASSHRVRGTGELFF.

This clone was picked up one time. The chain has TRBV6-1 and TRBJ2-7; 7 nucleotides align to TRBD2. With 1 base clipped from V and 3 bases from J, the junction kept 3 bases outside the gene matches. This CDR3 contains 14 residues. CDR1 is MNHNS, CDR2 SASEGT, per germline. The CDR3 loop is CASSEGRGVYEQYF. The CDR3 region has the DNA TGTGCCAGCAGTGAAGGTCGGGGGGTCTACGAGCAGTACTTC.

This CDR3 reads CASSQDSETYFNYGYTF. CDR3 DNA sequence: TGCGCCAGCAGCCAAGATTCAGAGACGTATTTTAACTATGGCTACACCTTC. The rearrangement joins TRBV4-3 to TRBJ1-2; D uncertain. Trimming removed 0 bases at V and 1 base at J, with 15 bases between. This CDR3 is 17 amino acids long. Germline V gene data show CDR1 as LGHNA and CDR2 as YSLEER.

The chain carries TRBV11-1 and TRBJ2-5; 10 nucleotides agree with TRBD2. Losses at the gene ends were 3 bases for V and 5 bases for J; bases not matched to a gene: 9. Germline CDR1 and CDR2: SGHAT and FQDESV (reference sequence). The CDR3 is 16 residues long. The CDR3 here is CASSFPTSAGGETQYF. The CDR3 DNA follows: TGTGCCAGCAGCTTTCCGACCTCAGCGGGAGGGGAGACCCAGTACTTC. The whole variable domain, filled in from reference TRBV11-1 and TRBJ2-5, reads EAEVAQSPRYKITEKSQAVAFWCDPISGHATLYWYRQILGQGPELLVQFQDESVVDDSQLPKDRFSAERLKGVDSTLKIQPAELGDSAMYLCASSFPTSAGGETQYFGPGTRLLVL.

This chain links TRBV4-1 with TRBJ1-2, with 11 bases matching TRBD1. Per the germline V gene, CDR1 is MGHRA and CDR2 is YSYEKL. This CDR3 has 16 amino acids. V shed 3 bases and J 5 bases; nucleotides not matched to a gene: 8. The chain's CDR3 is CASSQYGTGGNYGYTF. In nucleotides, the CDR3 is TGCGCCAGCAGCCAGTACGGGACAGGGGGTAATTATGGCTACACCTTC.